This T cell receptor beta chain was found in a study of T cells in localized non-small cell lung cancer. The study's findings and limits: Of the top 100 tumor clones, median 57 were in adjacent lung, about 30 among its top 100. Multi-region tumor sequencing was not done, so intratumor heterogeneity could not be excluded.

This table comes from immunoSEQ multiplex PCR, and its TCRdb copy is limited to in-frame clones, with some not included. This sample has about 11,000 clones, with roughly 81% found just once. Points on this clone: As yet, its antigen is unknown.

Germline loops: CDR1 KGHSH, CDR2 LQKENI. The V gene end was trimmed by 5 bases and the J gene end by 3 bases; junction bases not matched to a gene: 4. The CDR3 is 14 amino acids. This receptor was obtained from a male donor aged 60 or over with stage III lung adenocarcinoma. Sequencing used peripheral blood, obtained before any cancer treatment. The V call is TRBV18, the J call TRBJ2-4, with 7 bases aligning to TRBD1. The CDR3 here is CASSNTGVKNIQYF. DNA for the CDR3: TGTGCCAGCTCAAACACAGGGGTCAAAAACATTCAGTACTTC. Filled out from reference TRBV18 and TRBJ2-4, the complete variable domain reads NAGVMQNPRHLVRRRGQEARLRCSPMKGHSHVYWYRQLPEEGLKFMVYLQKENIIDESGMPKERFSAEFPKEGPSILRIQQVVRGDSAAYFCASSNTGVKNIQYFGAGTRLSVL.